This entry concerns a single T cell receptor (beta chain). Study processing details: Scientists estimated how many nucleated cells there were by amplifying reference gene primers. Clones were sequenced by immunoSEQ multiplex PCR, and TCRdb holds only the in-frame ones, with some missing. That table supplies the V and J calls and clone size; D and trimming were determined from the DNA. The profile covers fewer than 450,000 clones, with less than 90% appearing a single time and more than 0.9% taken by the ten largest. CDR1 and CDR2 from the germline V gene are SGHVS and FQNEAQ. This CDR3 region has 12 residues. Between the trimmed V and J ends, which lost 5 bases and 12 bases, there was a span of 14 bases. The data are from a study of blood T cell repertoires in COVID-19. Turning to the study itself: Specimens from acute and convalescent COVID-19 originated in the United States, Italy and Spain. T cells, B-cell-depleted T cells, or PBMCs supplied cDNA or gDNA.

V is TRBV7-8 and J is TRBJ2-1; weak D call: TRBD1 (5 bases). Sequenced input: PBMCs or T cells enriched from blood (not recorded which). The sequence derives from a woman in her 30s who had recovered from COVID-19. CDR3 amino acids: CASSVGEGVQFF. In DNA form, the CDR3 reads TGTGCCAGCAGCGTAGGGGAAGGGGTGCAGTTCTTC.